The 22 T cell receptor beta chains below come from one sample, sequenced in a study of CD8 T cell repertoires and HIV-1 epitope variants. Sequencing was performed with immunoSEQ multiplex PCR; in TCRdb, only in-frame clones are kept and a portion is missing. Of roughly 100,000 clones in the sample, roughly four fifths were seen once. Sequences were obtained from uncultured baseline CD8+ T cells from peripheral blood mononuclear cells (PBMCs). The receptors were sampled from a male donor with HIV.

The chain couples TRBV2 to TRBJ2-7, with 7 bases fitting TRBD1. Trimming removed 9 bases from V and 3 bases from J; junction bases left unmatched: 11. Per the germline V gene, CDR1 is SNHLY and CDR2 is FYNNEI. The CDR3 has 14 amino acids. CDR3 in DNA: TGTGCCAGTTCAGACAGGGACCATCACTACGAGCAGTACTTC. Its protein is CASSDRDHHYEQYF.

This clone showed up just once. This chain joins TRBV28 and TRBJ2-7; possibly TRBD2 for D (5 bases). This CDR3 is 16 amino acids long. Trimming removed 6 bases at V and 1 base at J, with 19 bases between. Germline V CDR1 and CDR2: MDHEN, SYDVKM. For the CDR3, the DNA is TGTGCCAGCAGCCATCAAAAGGGAGAAGGTTCCTACGAGCAGTACTTC. As protein: CASSHQKGEGSYEQYF.

The rearrangement joins TRBV5-1 to TRBJ2-2, with TRBD1 as a possible D gene (6 bases). The germline gives CDR1 SGHRS, CDR2 YFSETQ. The CDR3 loop spans 16 amino acids. V lost 0 bases to trimming and J lost 0 bases, with 9 bases between them. The CDR3 protein is CASSLDRTANTGELFF. The CDR3 DNA reads TGCGCCAGCAGCTTGGATCGGACAGCGAACACCGGGGAGCTGTTTTTT.

This chain links TRBV5-1 with TRBJ1-4, with D unclear. The germline V and J ends were trimmed by 0 bases and 4 bases, with 10 bases remaining between them. The CDR3 is 15 amino acids. Germline V lookup: CDR1 SGHRS, CDR2 YFSETQ. The DNA for the CDR3 is TGCGCCAGCAGCTTGGAGGGCGGCCGTAATGAAAAACTGTTTTTT. It codes for CASSLEGGRNEKLFF.

The chain employs TRBV14 and TRBJ1-4; 7 nucleotides line up with TRBD1. Germline CDR1 reads SGHDN; CDR2 reads FVKESK. Unmatched junction bases numbered 4, after V lost 0 bases and J lost 12 bases. CDR3 length: 13 residues. The CDR3 bases are TGTGCCAGCAGCCAAGATCAGCAGGGGGAACTGTTTTTT. This gives the protein CASSQDQQGELFF.

The chain couples TRBV28 to TRBJ1-2; 10 nucleotides line up with TRBD1. The V gene's germline CDR1 is MDHEN and CDR2 SYDVKM. The CDR3 is 14 residues long. The trim removed 3 bases at V and 3 bases at J, leaving 1 base unmatched. The CDR3 DNA reads TGTGCCAGCAGTTTGGGACAGGGGCACTATGGCTACACCTTC. Its protein product is CASSLGQGHYGYTF.

The rearrangement links TRBV29-1 to TRBJ2-3; D may correspond to TRBD1 or TRBD2 (5 bases each). The germline CDR1 and CDR2 sequences are SQVTM and ANQGSEA. V was cut by 4 bases and J by 5 bases, with 16 bases left in between. The CDR3 length is 14 residues. In DNA, the CDR3 is TGCAGCGTTGTTGGGGGATCTAGGGAAGATACGCAGTATTTT. Translation gives CSVVGGSREDTQYF.

This clone was seen only a few times. The gene calls are TRBV13 and TRBJ2-1, with TRBD2 matching over 14 bases. This CDR3 is 19 amino acids long. V dropped 5 bases and J dropped 3; count of bases not matched to a gene: 12. Germline V gives CDR1 PRHDT, CDR2 FYEKMQ (reference sequence). CDR3 nucleotide sequence: TGTGCCAGCAGCCCGCCCGGGACTAGCGGGGGAGAAGACTACAATGAGCAGTTCTTC. The encoded protein is CASSPPGTSGGEDYNEQFF.

The chain carries TRBV7-2 and TRBJ2-3, with D possibly matching TRBD2 (5 bases). From germline, CDR1 is SGHTA and CDR2 FQGNSA. With 4 bases removed from V and 0 bases from J, the gap between germline ends came to 11 bases. The CDR3 covers 15 residues. CDR3 DNA sequence: TGTGCCAGCAGCTCTAGCATCTCTAGCACAGATACGCAGTATTTT. This sequence encodes CASSSSISSTDTQYF.

Note on this clone: Other DNA sequences from this sample encode an identical CDR3 as well. The gene calls are TRBV7-2 and TRBJ2-7; the D is unclear. Germline values: CDR1 SGHTA, CDR2 FQGNSA. Deletions cut 2 bases from V and 1 base from J, with 6 bases between. This CDR3 comprises 13 residues. As DNA, the CDR3 is TGTGCCAGCAGCTTATCCGGATCCTACGAGCAGTACTTC. It codes for CASSLSGSYEQYF.

V gene TRBV13 combines with J gene TRBJ2-7; no firm D call. The V gene's germline CDR1 is PRHDT and CDR2 FYEKMQ (reference sequence). The CDR3 consists of 12 residues. V was shortened by 5 bases and J by 1 base, with 6 bases between the two germline ends. CDR3 loop: CASSLGSYEQYF. The CDR3 DNA is TGTGCCAGCAGCCTGGGGTCCTACGAGCAGTACTTC.

The chain employs TRBV5-4 and TRBJ2-7; a possible D gene is TRBD1 (7 bases). The CDR3 spans 14 residues. Germline V gene data show CDR1 as SGHNT and CDR2 as YYREEE (reference sequence). The V gene lost 0 bases and the J gene lost 3 bases, with 10 bases spanning the gap. The CDR3 is CASSLGRGVYEQYF. The CDR3 DNA reads TGTGCCAGCAGCTTGGGCAGGGGGGTCTACGAGCAGTACTTC.

This chain links TRBV10-1 with TRBJ1-1; D is unclear. Germline CDR1 WNHNN, CDR2 SYGVQD (reference sequence). V was clipped by 3 bases and J by 4 bases, with 9 bases between them. This CDR3 spans 13 amino acids. The CDR3: CASSEGRSTEAFF. The CDR3 DNA follows: TGCGCCAGCAGTGAAGGAAGGTCCACTGAAGCTTTCTTT.

This chain uses TRBV11-2 with TRBJ1-3; 9 positions match TRBD1. Trimming at V came to 6 bases and at J to 1 base, leaving 7 bases not matched to a gene. The CDR3 loop spans 16 amino acids. The V gene's germline CDR1 is SGHAT and CDR2 FQNNGV. The CDR3 sequence: CASRLTGTGSGNTIYF. The CDR3 DNA is TGTGCCAGCAGACTAACCGGGACAGGGTCTGGAAACACCATATATTTT.

This sequence joins TRBV15 and TRBJ2-2, with 16 bases lining up with TRBD2. V lost 3 bases and J lost 6; bases outside the gene matches: 1. Germline V gives CDR1 LNHNV, CDR2 YYDKDF (reference sequence). The CDR3 loop spans 16 amino acids. CDR3: CATSRGLAGGPGELFF. The CDR3 bases are TGTGCCACCAGCAGGGGACTAGCGGGAGGGCCCGGGGAGCTGTTTTTT.

The V and J genes are TRBV10-3 and TRBJ2-3; D tentatively reads TRBD1 or TRBD2 (5 bases each). Germline V gene data show CDR1 as ENHRY and CDR2 as SYGVKD. The CDR3 sequence is 15 residues long. V shed 5 bases and J shed 4 bases, with 16 bases lying between them. The CDR3 coding sequence is TGTGCCATCAGTAGAGGGGTAGCCAGCCCAGATACGCAGTATTTT. Encoded protein: CAISRGVASPDTQYF.

V usage is TRBV28 and J usage is TRBJ2-3; TRBD2 agrees at 12 bases. The CDR3 has 19 residues. V was clipped by 4 bases and J by 2 bases; unmatched bases: 13. In germline, CDR1 is MDHEN, CDR2 SYDVKM. CDR3 residues: CASSSSTSGGLYLTDTQYF. The CDR3 DNA reads as TGTGCCAGCAGTTCCTCGACTAGCGGGGGCCTCTACCTCACAGATACGCAGTATTTT.

The chain couples TRBV29-1 to TRBJ1-2; D is unresolved. Trimming pared 7 bases from V and 4 bases from J, leaving 16 bases between. This CDR3 has 13 residues. CDR1 and CDR2 from the germline V gene are SQVTM and ANQGSEA. CDR3 sequence (DNA): TGCAGCGCTGACGATGGATTAGGCTATGGCTACACCTTC. Its translation: CSADDGLGYGYTF.

This clone was found a few times. V is TRBV7-8 and J is TRBJ2-7, with D possibly being TRBD1 (6 bases). Germline V gene lookup returns CDR1 SGHVS and CDR2 FQNEAQ. V lost 5 bases and J 0 bases, leaving 11 bases between the germline ends. The length of the CDR3 is 14 residues. CDR3 protein: CASSRTGSSYEQYF. The CDR3, as DNA: TGTGCCAGCAGCCGCACAGGGAGCTCCTACGAGCAGTACTTC.

The chain joins TRBV4-2 to TRBJ1-3; 8 bases are shared with TRBD1. The germline V gene encodes CDR1 LGHNA and CDR2 YNFKEQ. V shed 2 bases and J 0 bases; nucleotides not matched to a gene: 9. The CDR3 runs to 18 residues. The CDR3 sequence: CASSQNVYRGSSGNTIYF. CDR3 bases: TGTGCCAGCAGCCAAAATGTATACAGGGGGAGCTCTGGAAACACCATATATTTT.

The CDR3 loop reads CASSPLDEDWEKLFF. Written as DNA, the CDR3 is TGTGCCAGCAGCCCTCTGGACGAGGATTGGGAAAAACTGTTTTTT. The chain combines TRBV7-6 with TRBJ1-4, with D unresolved. The V end lost 5 bases, the J end lost 8 bases, and 18 bases lay between the germline ends. This CDR3 is 15 amino acids long. Germline V gene sequence: CDR1 SGHVS, CDR2 FNYEAQ.

This clone was found a few times. V usage is TRBV28 and J usage is TRBJ1-6; 7 nucleotides align to TRBD1. The CDR3 covers 13 residues. V shed 8 bases and J 2 bases; nucleotides not matched to a gene: 0. Germline CDR1 and CDR2: MDHEN and SYDVKM. The DNA of the CDR3 is TGTGCCAGCGGGACAGCCTATAATTCACCCCTCCACTTT. Translation gives CASGTAYNSPLHF.